This T cell receptor (beta chain) was recorded in a study of T cell clones after liver transplantation. Study-wide background: A pre-transplant mixed lymphocyte reaction with TCRbeta sequencing defined graft-donor-reactive clones followed in post-transplant blood. At least one year of complete immunosuppression withdrawal without enzymes over twice normal defined tolerance. Samples came pre-transplant, pre-randomization before withdrawal, and post-randomization after withdrawal ended.

The CDR3 loop spans 15 amino acids. Trimming removed 4 bases from V and 8 bases from J; junction bases left unmatched: 13. CDR1 and CDR2 (germline): LGHNA, YSLEER. The protocol was immunoSEQ multiplex PCR, while the TCRdb copy is restricted to in-frame clones and leaves out a portion. The sample contains about 70,000 clones, over 70% of which appear only once. The rearrangement joins TRBV4-3 to TRBJ1-2; TRBD1 aligns across 7 bases. The sample here was CD4+ T cells from blood, taken 12 months after liver transplant. This clonotype originated in a human patient who received a liver transplant. Some T cells may trace back to the graft donor. The chain's CDR3 is CASSRGRGQVGGYTF. DNA for the CDR3: TGCGCCAGCAGCCGCGGGAGGGGGCAAGTGGGAGGCTACACCTTC.